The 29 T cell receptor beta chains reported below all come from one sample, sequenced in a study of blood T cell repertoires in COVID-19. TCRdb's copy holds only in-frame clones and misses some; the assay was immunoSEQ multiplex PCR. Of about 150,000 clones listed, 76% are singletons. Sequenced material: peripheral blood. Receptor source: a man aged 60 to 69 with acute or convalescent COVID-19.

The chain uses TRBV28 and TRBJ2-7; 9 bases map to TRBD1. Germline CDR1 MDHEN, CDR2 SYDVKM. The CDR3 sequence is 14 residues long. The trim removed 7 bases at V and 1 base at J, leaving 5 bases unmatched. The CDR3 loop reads CASIRDRASYEQYF. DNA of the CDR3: TGTGCCAGCATTCGGGACAGGGCGTCCTACGAGCAGTACTTC. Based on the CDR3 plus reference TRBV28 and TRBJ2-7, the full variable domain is DVKVTQSSRYLVKRTGEKVFLECVQDMDHENMFWYRQDPGLGLRLIYFSYDVKMKEKGDIPEGYSVSREKKERFSLILESASTNQTSMYLCASIRDRASYEQYFGPGTRLTVT.

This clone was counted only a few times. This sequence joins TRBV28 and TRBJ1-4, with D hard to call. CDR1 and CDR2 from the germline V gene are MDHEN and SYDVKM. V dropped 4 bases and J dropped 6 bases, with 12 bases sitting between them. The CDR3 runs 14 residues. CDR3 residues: CASSSAGSHEKLFF. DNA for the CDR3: TGTGCCAGCAGTTCAGCGGGTAGTCATGAAAAACTGTTTTTT.

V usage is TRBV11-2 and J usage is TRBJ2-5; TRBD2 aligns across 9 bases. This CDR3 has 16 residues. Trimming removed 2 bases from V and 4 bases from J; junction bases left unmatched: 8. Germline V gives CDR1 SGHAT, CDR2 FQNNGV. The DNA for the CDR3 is TGTGCCAGCAGCTTAAGTAGCCTTAGCGGGAGAGAGACCCAGTACTTC. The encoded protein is CASSLSSLSGRETQYF.

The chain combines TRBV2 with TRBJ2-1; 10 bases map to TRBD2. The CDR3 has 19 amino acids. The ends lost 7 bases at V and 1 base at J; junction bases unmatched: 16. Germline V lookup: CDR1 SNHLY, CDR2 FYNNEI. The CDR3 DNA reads TGTGCCAGCAAACACGCAGCCGCGACTAGCGGGCCATCCTACAATGAGCAGTTCTTC. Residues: CASKHAAATSGPSYNEQFF.

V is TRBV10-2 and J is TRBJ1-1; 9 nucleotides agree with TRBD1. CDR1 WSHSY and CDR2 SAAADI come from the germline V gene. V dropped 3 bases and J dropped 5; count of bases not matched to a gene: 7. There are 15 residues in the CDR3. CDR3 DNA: TGCGCCAGCAGTGATAGGGGGGACAGGGCGACTGAAGCTTTCTTT. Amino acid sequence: CASSDRGDRATEAFF.

In nucleotides, the CDR3 is TGTGCCAGCAGTGAAAAGGTTGCTGGGACTGCCTACGAGCAGTACTTC. Encoded protein: CASSEKVAGTAYEQYF. The chain has TRBV6-1 and TRBJ2-7; D is perhaps TRBD2 (6 bases). The CDR3 is 16 residues long. The V and J ends lost 2 bases and 2 bases respectively, with 16 bases between them. Germline values: CDR1 MNHNS, CDR2 SASEGT.

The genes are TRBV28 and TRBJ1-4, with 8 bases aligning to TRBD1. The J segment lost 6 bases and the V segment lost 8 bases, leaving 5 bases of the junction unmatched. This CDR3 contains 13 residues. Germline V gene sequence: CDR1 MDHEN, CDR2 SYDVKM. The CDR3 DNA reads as TGTGCCAGCGGGGGCAGGGGGCATGAAAAACTGTTTTTT. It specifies CASGGRGHEKLFF. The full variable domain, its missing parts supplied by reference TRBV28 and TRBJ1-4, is DVKVTQSSRYLVKRTGEKVFLECVQDMDHENMFWYRQDPGLGLRLIYFSYDVKMKEKGDIPEGYSVSREKKERFSLILESASTNQTSMYLCASGGRGHEKLFFGSGTQLSVL.

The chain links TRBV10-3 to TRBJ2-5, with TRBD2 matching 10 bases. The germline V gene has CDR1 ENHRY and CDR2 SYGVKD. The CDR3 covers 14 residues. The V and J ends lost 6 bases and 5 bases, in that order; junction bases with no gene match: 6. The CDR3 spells CAISRLAGLETQYF. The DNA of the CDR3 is TGTGCCATCAGCCGACTAGCGGGTTTGGAGACCCAGTACTTC.

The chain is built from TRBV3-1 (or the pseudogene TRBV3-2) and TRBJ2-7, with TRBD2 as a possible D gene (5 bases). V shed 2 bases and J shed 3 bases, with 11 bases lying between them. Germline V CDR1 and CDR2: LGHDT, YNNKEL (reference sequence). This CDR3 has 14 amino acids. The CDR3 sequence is CASSQKTGYYEQYF. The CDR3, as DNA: TGTGCCAGCAGCCAAAAGACGGGATACTACGAGCAGTACTTC.

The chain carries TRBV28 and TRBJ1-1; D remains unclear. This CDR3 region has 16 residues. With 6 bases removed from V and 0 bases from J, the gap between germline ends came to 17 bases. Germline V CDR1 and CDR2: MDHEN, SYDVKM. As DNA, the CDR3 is TGTGCCAGCAGCCCCAGTGGAGGGCCGATGAACACTGAAGCTTTCTTT. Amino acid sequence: CASSPSGGPMNTEAFF.

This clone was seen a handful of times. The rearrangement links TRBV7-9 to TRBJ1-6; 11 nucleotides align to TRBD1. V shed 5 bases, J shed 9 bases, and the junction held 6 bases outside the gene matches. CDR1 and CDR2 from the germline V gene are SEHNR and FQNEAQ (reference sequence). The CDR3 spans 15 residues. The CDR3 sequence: CASSPGQGAFSPLHF. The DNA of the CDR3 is TGTGCCAGCAGCCCTGGACAGGGGGCCTTTTCACCCCTCCACTTT.

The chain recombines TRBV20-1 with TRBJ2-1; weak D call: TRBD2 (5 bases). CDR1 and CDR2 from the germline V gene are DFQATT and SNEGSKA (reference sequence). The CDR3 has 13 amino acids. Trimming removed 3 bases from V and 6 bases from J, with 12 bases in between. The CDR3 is CSASDTRGNEQFF. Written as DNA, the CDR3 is TGCAGTGCTAGTGATACTAGAGGCAATGAGCAGTTCTTC.

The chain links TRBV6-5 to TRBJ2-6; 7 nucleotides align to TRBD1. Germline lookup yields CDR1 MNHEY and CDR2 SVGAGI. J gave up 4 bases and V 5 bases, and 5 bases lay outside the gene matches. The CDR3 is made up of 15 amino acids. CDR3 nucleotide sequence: TGTGCCAGCAGTCGCGACAGGGCAGGGGCCAACGTCCTGACTTTC. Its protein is CASSRDRAGANVLTF.

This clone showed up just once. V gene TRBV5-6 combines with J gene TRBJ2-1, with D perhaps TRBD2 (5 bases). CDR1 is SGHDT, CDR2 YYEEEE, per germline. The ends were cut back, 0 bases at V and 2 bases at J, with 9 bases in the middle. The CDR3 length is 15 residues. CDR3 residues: CASSLVPSPYNEQFF. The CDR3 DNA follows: TGTGCCAGCAGCTTGGTCCCTAGCCCCTACAATGAGCAGTTCTTC.

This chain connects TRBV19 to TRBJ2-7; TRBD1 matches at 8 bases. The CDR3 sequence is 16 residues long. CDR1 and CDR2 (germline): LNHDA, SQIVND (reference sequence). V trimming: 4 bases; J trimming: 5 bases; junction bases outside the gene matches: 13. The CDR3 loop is CASSKRTGSVRHEQYF. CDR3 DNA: TGTGCCAGTAGTAAACGGACAGGGAGTGTCAGGCACGAGCAGTACTTC.

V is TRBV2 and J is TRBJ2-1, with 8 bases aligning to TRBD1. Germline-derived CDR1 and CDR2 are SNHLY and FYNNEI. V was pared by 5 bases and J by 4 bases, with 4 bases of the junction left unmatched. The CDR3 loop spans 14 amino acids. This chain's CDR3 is CASSQQGAYNEQFF. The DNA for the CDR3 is TGTGCCAGCAGTCAGCAGGGGGCTTACAATGAGCAGTTCTTC.

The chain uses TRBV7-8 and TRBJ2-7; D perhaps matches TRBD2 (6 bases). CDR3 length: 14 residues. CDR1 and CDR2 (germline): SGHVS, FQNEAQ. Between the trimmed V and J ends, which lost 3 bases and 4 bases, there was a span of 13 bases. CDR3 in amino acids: CASSLGGRNYEQYF. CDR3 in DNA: TGTGCCAGCAGCTTGGGTGGGAGGAATTACGAGCAGTACTTC.

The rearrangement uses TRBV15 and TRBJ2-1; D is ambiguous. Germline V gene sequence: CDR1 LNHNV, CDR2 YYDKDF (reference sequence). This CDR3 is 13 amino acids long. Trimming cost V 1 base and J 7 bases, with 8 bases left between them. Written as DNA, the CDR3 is TGTGCCACCAGCAGAGCCGACGGGAATGAGCAGTTCTTC. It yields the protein CATSRADGNEQFF.

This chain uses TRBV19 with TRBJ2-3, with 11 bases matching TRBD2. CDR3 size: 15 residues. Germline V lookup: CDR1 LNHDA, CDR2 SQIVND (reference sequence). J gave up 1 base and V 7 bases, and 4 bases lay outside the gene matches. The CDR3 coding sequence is TGTGCCAGTACCTTGGGACTAGCGGGCACAGATACGCAGTATTTT. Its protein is CASTLGLAGTDTQYF.

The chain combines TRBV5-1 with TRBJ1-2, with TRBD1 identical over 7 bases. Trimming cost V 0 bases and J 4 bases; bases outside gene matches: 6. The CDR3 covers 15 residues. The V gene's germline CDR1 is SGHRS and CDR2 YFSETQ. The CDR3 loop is CASSLDGTASYGYTF. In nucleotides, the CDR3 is TGCGCCAGCAGCTTGGATGGGACAGCCTCCTATGGCTACACCTTC.

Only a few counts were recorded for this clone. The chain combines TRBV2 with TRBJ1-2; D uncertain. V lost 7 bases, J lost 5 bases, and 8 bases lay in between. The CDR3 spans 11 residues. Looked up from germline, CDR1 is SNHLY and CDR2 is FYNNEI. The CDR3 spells CASTVTYGYTF. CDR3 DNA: TGTGCCAGCACGGTGACTTATGGCTACACCTTC.

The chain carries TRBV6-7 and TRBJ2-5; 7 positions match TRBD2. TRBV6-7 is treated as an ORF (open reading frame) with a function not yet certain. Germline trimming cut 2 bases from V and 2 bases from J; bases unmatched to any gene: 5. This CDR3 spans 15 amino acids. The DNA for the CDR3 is TGTGCCAGCAGTTACCAGACTAGCTGGCAAGAGACCCAGTACTTC. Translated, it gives CASSYQTSWQETQYF.

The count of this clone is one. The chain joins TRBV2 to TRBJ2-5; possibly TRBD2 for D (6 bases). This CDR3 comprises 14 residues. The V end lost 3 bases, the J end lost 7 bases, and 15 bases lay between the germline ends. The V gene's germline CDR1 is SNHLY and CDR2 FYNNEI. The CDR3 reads CASSDSGGWGTQYF. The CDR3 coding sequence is TGTGCCAGCAGTGATTCTGGGGGGTGGGGGACCCAGTACTTC.

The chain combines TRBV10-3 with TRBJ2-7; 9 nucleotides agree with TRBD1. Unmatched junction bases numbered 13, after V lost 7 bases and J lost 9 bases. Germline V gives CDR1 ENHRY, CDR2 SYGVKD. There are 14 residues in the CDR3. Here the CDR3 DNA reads TGTGCCATCAACGGGGGACAGGGAGAAGTGGCGCAGTACTTC. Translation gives CAINGGQGEVAQYF.

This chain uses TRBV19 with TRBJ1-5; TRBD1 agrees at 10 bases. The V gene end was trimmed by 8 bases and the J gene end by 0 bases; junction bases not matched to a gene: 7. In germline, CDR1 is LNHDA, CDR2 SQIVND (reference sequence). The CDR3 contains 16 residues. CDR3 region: CASRDRGYDSNQPQHF. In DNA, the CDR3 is TGTGCCAGTCGGGACAGGGGTTACGATAGCAATCAGCCCCAGCATTTT. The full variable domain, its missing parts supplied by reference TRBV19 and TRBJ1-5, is DGGITQSPKYLFRKEGQNVTLSCEQNLNHDAMYWYRQDPGQGLRLIYYSQIVNDFQKGDIAEGYSVSREKKESFPLTVTSAQKNPTAFYLCASRDRGYDSNQPQHFGDGTRLSIL.

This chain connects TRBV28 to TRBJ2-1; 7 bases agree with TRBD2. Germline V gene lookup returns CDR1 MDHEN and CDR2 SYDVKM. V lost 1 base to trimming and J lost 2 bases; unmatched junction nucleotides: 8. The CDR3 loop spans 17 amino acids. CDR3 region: CASSLLTRGSAYNEQFF. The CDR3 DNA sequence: TGTGCCAGCAGTTTATTGACTCGCGGGAGTGCCTACAATGAGCAGTTCTTC. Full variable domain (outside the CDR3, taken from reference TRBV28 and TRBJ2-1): DVKVTQSSRYLVKRTGEKVFLECVQDMDHENMFWYRQDPGLGLRLIYFSYDVKMKEKGDIPEGYSVSREKKERFSLILESASTNQTSMYLCASSLLTRGSAYNEQFFGPGTRLTVL.

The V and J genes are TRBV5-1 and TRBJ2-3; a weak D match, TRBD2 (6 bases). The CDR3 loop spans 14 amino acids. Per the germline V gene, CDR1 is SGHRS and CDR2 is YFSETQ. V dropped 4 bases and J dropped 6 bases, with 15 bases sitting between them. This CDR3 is CASSLGLREDTQYF. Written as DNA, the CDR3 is TGCGCCAGCAGCCTGGGACTCCGGGAGGATACGCAGTATTTT. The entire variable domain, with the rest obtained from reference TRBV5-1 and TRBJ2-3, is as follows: KAGVTQTPRYLIKTRGQQVTLSCSPISGHRSVSWYQQTPGQGLQFLFEYFSETQRNKGNFPGRFSGRQFSNSRSEMNVSTLELGDSALYLCASSLGLREDTQYFGPGTRLTVL.

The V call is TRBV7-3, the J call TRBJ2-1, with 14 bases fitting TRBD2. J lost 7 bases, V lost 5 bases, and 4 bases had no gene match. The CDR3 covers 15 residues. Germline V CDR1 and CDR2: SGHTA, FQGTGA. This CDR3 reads CASSPGTSGGNEQFF. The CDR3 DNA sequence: TGTGCCAGCAGCCCCGGGACTAGCGGGGGAAATGAGCAGTTCTTC.

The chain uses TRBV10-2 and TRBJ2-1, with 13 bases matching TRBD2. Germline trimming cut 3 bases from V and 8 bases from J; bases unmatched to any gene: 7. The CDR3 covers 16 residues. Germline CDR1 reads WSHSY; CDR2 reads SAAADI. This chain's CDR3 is CASSEGGLAGVYEQFF. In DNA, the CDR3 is TGCGCCAGCAGTGAAGGAGGACTAGCGGGAGTGTATGAGCAGTTCTTC.